This T cell receptor (beta chain) is from a study of neoadjuvant nivolumab and ipilimumab in lung cancer. Whole-study context: Patients got nivolumab 3 mg/kg on days 1, 15 and 29; combination added ipilimumab 1 mg/kg day 1. Notes on the study in general: Resected-tumor TCR richness correlated positively with pretherapy blood richness. From pretherapy to surgery, tumor richness and clonality rose with dual therapy.

Libraries were prepared by immunoSEQ multiplex PCR; TCRdb keeps only in-frame clonotypes and omits some of them. Found here are some 25,000 clones, 76% of them singletons; the top ten hold 18%. V was clipped by 5 bases and J by 0 bases, with 14 bases between them. CDR3 length equals 16 residues. Germline CDR1 and CDR2: MNHEY and SMNVEV (reference sequence). As to this clone: Its specificity is not known.

The rearrangement uses TRBV27 and TRBJ1-5; D possibly corresponds to TRBD1 (6 bases). The sequence came from an adult with non-small cell lung cancer. The starting material was tumor tissue, obtained after neoadjuvant nivolumab, alone or with ipilimumab, at or shortly before surgery. CDR3 protein: CASSPAGTHSNQPQHF. Here the CDR3 DNA reads TGTGCCAGCAGTCCCGCCGGGACACATAGCAATCAGCCCCAGCATTTT.